The present T cell receptor (beta chain) was sequenced within a study of blood T cells in healthy people across ages. It was with a sample-barcoded 5' primer and a J-beta primer mix that a second PCR of roughly 6 to 11 cycles was run. One entry per CDR3 protein results from TCRdb running MiXCR on the 5' RACE reads. This sample has 350,000 to 450,000 distinct CDR3 sequences, with 52% found just once. Notes on this clonotype: One end of the junction is discordant with germline, which a read error may explain.

This CDR3 has 16 residues. The germline CDR1 and CDR2 sequences are SGDLS and YYNGEE. The sequence came from a man aged 60 to 69 in good health. Sample: blood. The chain carries TRBV9 and TRBJ2-1; the match to TRBD2 covers 11 bases. CDR3 DNA: TGTGCCGGCAGCGACCTTACTAGCGGGAGAGGCGATGAGCAGTTCTTC. Translated, it gives CAGSDLTSGRGDEQFF.